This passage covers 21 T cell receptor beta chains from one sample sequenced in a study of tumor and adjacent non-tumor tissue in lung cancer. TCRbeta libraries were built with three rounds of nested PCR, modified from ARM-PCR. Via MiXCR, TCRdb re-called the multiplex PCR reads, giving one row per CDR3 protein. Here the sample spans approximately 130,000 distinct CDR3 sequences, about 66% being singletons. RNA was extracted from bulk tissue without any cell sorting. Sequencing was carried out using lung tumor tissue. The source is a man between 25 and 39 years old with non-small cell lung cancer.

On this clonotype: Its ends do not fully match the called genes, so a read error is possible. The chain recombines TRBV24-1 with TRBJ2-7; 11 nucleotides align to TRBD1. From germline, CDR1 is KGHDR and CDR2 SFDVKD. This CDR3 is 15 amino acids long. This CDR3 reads CVTSDPDRGLYEQYF. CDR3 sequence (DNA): TGTGTCACCAGTGATCCGGACAGGGGGCTCTACGAGCAGTACTTC.

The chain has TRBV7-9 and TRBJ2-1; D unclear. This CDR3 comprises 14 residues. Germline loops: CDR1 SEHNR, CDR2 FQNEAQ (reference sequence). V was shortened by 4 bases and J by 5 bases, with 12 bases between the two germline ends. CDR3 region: CASSSLGSHNEQFF. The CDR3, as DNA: TGTGCCAGCAGCTCGCTAGGCAGCCACAATGAGCAGTTCTTC.

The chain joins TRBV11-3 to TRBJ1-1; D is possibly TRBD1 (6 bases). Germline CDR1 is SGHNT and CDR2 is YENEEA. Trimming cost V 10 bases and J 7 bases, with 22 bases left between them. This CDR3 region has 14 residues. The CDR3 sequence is CATQDSPVNREAFF. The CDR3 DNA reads TGTGCCACCCAGGACAGTCCCGTGAATCGTGAAGCTTTCTTT.

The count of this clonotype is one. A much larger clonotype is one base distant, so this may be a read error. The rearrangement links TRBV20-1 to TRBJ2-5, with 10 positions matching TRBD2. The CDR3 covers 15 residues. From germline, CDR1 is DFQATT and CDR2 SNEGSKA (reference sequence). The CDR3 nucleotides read TGCAGTGCTAGGGTGTTAGCGGGAGGTTTAGAGGCCCAGTACTTC. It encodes CSARVLAGGLEAQYF.

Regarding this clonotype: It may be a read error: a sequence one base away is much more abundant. Written as DNA, the CDR3 is TGCAGTGCTGCCTACGGGACTCCCCGGGGGAATGAGGAGTTCTTC. It yields the protein CSAAYGTPRGNEEFF. The chain is built from TRBV20-1 and TRBJ2-1; TRBD2 is a possible D gene (6 bases). The CDR3 runs to 15 residues. Germline CDR1 and CDR2: DFQATT and SNEGSKA (reference sequence).

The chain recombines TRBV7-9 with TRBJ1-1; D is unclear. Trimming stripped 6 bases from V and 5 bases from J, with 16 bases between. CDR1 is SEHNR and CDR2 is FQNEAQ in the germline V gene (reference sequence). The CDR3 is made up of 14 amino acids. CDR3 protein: CASRIVLGGTEAFF. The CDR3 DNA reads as TGTGCCAGCAGAATCGTACTGGGTGGTACTGAAGCTTTCTTT.

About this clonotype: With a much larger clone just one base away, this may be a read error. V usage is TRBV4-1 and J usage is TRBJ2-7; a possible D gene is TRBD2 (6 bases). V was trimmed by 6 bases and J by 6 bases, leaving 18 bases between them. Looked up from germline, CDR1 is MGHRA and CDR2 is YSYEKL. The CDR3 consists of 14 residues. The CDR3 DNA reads TGCGCCAGCAGTGAGCGGCAGGAGGGCCCCGAGCAGTACTTC. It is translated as CASSERQEGPEQYF.

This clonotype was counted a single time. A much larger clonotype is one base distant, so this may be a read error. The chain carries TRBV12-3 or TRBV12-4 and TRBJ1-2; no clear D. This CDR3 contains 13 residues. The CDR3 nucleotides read TGTGCCGGCAGTTTAGGCCAGATCTATGGCTACACCTTC. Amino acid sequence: CAGSLGQIYGYTF.

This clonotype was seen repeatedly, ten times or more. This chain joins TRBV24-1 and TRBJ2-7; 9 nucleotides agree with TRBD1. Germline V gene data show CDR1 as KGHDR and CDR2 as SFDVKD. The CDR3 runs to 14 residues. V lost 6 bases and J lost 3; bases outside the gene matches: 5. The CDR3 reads CATSKGQGYYEQYF. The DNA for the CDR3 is TGTGCCACCAGTAAGGGACAGGGCTACTACGAGCAGTACTTC.

The CDR3 protein is CASSSSGTGRTGELFF. CDR3 bases: TGTGCCAGCAGTTCGTCGGGGACCGGACGCACCGGGGAGCTGTTTTTT. This chain links TRBV28 with TRBJ2-2; either TRBD1 or TRBD2 may supply D (5 bases each). Germline lookup yields CDR1 MDHEN and CDR2 SYDVKM. The germline V and J ends were trimmed by 4 bases and 4 bases, with 16 bases remaining between them. The CDR3 is 16 residues long.

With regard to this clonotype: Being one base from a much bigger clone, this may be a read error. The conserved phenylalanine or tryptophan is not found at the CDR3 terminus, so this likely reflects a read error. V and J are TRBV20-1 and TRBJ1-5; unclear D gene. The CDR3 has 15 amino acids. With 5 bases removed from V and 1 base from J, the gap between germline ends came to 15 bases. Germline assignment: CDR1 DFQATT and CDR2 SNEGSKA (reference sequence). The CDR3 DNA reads TGCAGTGCTCTGACCGGCACCGCAAGCAATCAGCCCCAGCATTCT. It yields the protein CSALTGTASNQPQHS.

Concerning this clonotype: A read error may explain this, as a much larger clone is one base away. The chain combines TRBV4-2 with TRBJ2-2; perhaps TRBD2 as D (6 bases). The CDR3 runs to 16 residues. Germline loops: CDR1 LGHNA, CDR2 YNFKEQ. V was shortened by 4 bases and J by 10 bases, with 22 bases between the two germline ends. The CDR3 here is CASSPRTGGDLVELFF. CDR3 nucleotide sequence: TGTGCCAGCAGCCCCCGGACTGGCGGGGACCTCGTGGAGCTGTTTTTT.

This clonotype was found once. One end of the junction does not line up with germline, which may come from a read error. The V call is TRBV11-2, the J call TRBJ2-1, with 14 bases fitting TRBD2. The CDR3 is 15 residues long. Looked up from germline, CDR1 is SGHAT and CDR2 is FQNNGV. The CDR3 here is CASSRTSGGSNGQFF. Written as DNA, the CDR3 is TGTGCCAGTAGTCGGACTAGCGGGGGGTCCAATGGGCAGTTCTTC.

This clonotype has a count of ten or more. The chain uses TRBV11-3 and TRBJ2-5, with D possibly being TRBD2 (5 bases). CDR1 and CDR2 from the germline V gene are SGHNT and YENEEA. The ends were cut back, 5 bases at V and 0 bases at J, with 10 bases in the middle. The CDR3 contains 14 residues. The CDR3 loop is CASSLWTDQETQYF. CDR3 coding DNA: TGTGCCAGCAGCCTCTGGACTGACCAAGAGACCCAGTACTTC.

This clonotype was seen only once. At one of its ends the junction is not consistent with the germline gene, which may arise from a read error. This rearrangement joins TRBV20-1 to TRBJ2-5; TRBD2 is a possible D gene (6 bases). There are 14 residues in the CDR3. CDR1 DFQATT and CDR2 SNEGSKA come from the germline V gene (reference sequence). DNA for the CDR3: TGCTGTGCTTTTACTAGCAGGGAGCAAGAGACCCAGTACTTC. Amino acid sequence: CCAFTSREQETQYF.

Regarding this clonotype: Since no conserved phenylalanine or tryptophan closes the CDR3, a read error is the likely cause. CDR3: CSALQPPYEQYL. The CDR3 DNA follows: TGCAGTGCGCTACAGCCTCCCTACGAGCAGTACCTC. The chain carries TRBV20-1 and TRBJ2-7; no definite D call. Germline CDR1 reads DFQATT; CDR2 reads SNEGSKA (reference sequence). V lost 6 bases, J lost 2 bases, and 11 bases lay in between. The CDR3 is made up of 12 amino acids.

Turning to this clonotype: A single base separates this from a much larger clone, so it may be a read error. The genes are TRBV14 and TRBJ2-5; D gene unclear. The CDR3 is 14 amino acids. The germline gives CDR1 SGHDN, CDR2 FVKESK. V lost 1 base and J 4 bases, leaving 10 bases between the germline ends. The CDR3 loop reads CASSQGNVPETQYF. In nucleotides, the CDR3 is TGTGCCAGCAGCCAAGGGAACGTCCCAGAGACCCAGTACTTC.

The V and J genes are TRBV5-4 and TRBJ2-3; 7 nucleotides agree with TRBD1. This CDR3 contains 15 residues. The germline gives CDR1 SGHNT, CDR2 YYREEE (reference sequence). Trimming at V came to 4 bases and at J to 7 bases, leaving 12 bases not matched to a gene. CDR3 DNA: TGTGCCAGCAGCATAAGAAAGACAGGGACAAATACGCAGTATTTT. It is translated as CASSIRKTGTNTQYF.

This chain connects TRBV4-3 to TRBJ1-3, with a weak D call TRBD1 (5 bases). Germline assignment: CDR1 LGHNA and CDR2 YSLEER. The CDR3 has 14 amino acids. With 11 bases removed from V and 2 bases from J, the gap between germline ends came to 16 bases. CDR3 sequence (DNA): TGCGCCGGAAGCCAAGGAGGGGCTGGAAACACCATATATTTT. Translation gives CAGSQGGAGNTIYF.

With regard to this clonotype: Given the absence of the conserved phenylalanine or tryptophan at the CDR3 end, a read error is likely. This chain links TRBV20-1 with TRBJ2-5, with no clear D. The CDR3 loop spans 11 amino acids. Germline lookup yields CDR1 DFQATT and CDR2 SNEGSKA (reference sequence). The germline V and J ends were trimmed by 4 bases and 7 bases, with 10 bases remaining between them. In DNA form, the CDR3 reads TGCAGTGCTACGGAAAAGGGGACCCAGTACCTC. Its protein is CSATEKGTQYL.

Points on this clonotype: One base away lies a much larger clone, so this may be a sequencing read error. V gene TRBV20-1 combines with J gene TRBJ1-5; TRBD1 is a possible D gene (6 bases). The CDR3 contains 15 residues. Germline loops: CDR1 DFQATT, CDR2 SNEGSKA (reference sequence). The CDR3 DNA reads TGCAATGCTGAGCGCCCCAGGGGAGGTGGTCAGCCCCAGCATTTT. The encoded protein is CNAERPRGGGQPQHF.